Listed below are T cell receptor beta chains from one sample, sequenced in a study of blood T cell repertoires in COVID-19. This table comes from immunoSEQ multiplex PCR, and its TCRdb copy is limited to in-frame clones, with some not included. The sample lists some 300,000 clones; around 87% were seen once. The specimen sequenced was peripheral blood. Every receptor here comes from a man between 65 and 79 years old with acute or convalescent COVID-19. CDR3s include the opening cysteine and the closing phenylalanine or tryptophan. A D gene is named only where the DNA matches it firmly. Rows may omit the clone size; those that give it use once, few, many or a size class.

abundance	d_gene	j_gene	v_gene	CDR3aa	CDR3nt
.	.	TRBJ1-1	TRBV10-1	CASSERRGETEAFF	TGCGCCAGCAGTGAGCGCAGGGGAGAGACTGAAGCTTTCTTT
.	.	TRBJ1-1	TRBV29-1	CSAGHLGTEAFF	TGCAGCGCAGGACACCTGGGGACTGAAGCTTTCTTT
.	.	TRBJ1-2	TRBV30	CAWSVSGGLGGYTF	TGTGCCTGGAGTGTATCCGGGGGTCTGGGTGGCTACACCTTC
.	.	TRBJ1-6	TRBV6-2/TRBV6-3	CASSYRVDNSPLHF	TGTGCCAGCAGTTACCGGGTAGACAATTCACCCCTCCACTTT
once	.	TRBJ2-5	TRBV11-2	CASSLSAQETQYF	TGTGCCAGCAGCTTAAGCGCCCAAGAGACCCAGTACTTC
.	TRBD1	TRBJ1-5	TRBV6-6	CASSLAGTGTNQPQHF	TGTGCCAGCAGTCTAGCCGGGACAGGGACCAATCAGCCCCAGCATTTT
.	.	TRBJ2-2	TRBV7-2	CASRPPVRGLHRGAVF	TGTGCCAGCAGACCCCCGGTTCGGGGGTTACACCGGGGAGCTGTTTTT
.	TRBD1	TRBJ2-1	TRBV11-2	CASSLSSGQGESEQFF	TGTGCCAGCAGCTTAAGTTCGGGTCAGGGGGAGAGTGAGCAGTTCTTC
.	.	TRBJ1-2	TRBV27	CASSHDTTSGYTF	TGTGCCAGCAGTCACGACACGACGTCTGGCTACACCTTC
.	.	TRBJ2-1	TRBV19	CASSIDPRYAYNEQFF	TGTGCCAGTAGTATAGATCCCCGCTATGCCTACAATGAGCAGTTCTTC
.	.	TRBJ2-7	TRBV19	CASSSGSSYEQYF	TGTGCCAGCAGCTCGGGTAGCTCCTACGAGCAGTACTTC
.	TRBD2	TRBJ2-1	TRBV28	CASSPTSSGYNEQFF	TGTGCCAGCAGTCCGACTAGCAGTGGCTACAATGAGCAGTTCTTC
.	.	TRBJ1-3	TRBV2	CASSEGRGLSGNTIYF	TGTGCCAGCAGTGAAGGCAGGGGCCTTTCTGGAAACACCATATATTTT
once	.	TRBJ1-3	TRBV28	CASTAGGLPSGNTIYF	TGTGCCAGCACCGCCGGTGGGCTCCCCTCTGGAAACACCATATATTTT
.	TRBD2	TRBJ2-2	TRBV9	CASSVDGGRDTGELFF	TGTGCCAGCAGCGTAGACGGCGGGAGAGATACCGGGGAGCTGTTTTTT
.	TRBD2	TRBJ2-1	TRBV4-3	CASSQGRGGYNEQFF	TGCGCCAGCAGCCAAGGCCGGGGGGGGTACAATGAGCAGTTCTTC
.	.	TRBJ2-1	TRBV4-3	CASSQDTRARGNEQFF	TGCGCCAGCAGCCAAGATACGAGGGCTCGGGGCAATGAGCAGTTCTTC
.	TRBD1	TRBJ1-1	TRBV20-1	CSGTGRTEAFF	TGCAGTGGGACAGGGCGAACTGAAGCTTTCTTT
.	.	TRBJ2-2	TRBV28	CASQRSNTGELFF	TGTGCCAGCCAGCGTTCGAACACCGGGGAGCTGTTTTTT
.	.	TRBJ2-1	TRBV24-1	CATSDVNSLYNEQFF	TGTGCCACCAGTGATGTTAACAGTTTATACAATGAGCAGTTCTTC
.	.	TRBJ2-5	TRBV7-2	CASSRRQYQETQYF	TGTGCCAGCAGCCGGAGACAGTACCAAGAGACCCAGTACTTC
.	.	TRBJ1-3	TRBV23-1	CASSQIPGLEGTIYF	TGCGCCAGCAGTCAAATCCCGGGTCTCGAAGGCACCATATATTTT
.	TRBD1	TRBJ2-7	TRBV6-5	CASSPRQGGYEQYF	TGTGCCAGCAGTCCCAGACAGGGCGGGTACGAGCAGTACTTC
.	.	TRBJ2-2	TRBV7-7	CASSLRQNTGELFF	TGTGCCAGCAGCCTACGACAGAACACCGGGGAGCTGTTTTTT
.	TRBD1	TRBJ1-2	TRBV7-8	CASSSGQGAASYGYTF	TGTGCCAGCAGCTCTGGACAGGGGGCGGCTTCGTATGGCTACACCTTC
few	TRBD1	TRBJ1-5	TRBV5-1	CASSLDGQGRQPQHF	TGCGCCAGCAGCTTGGACGGACAGGGACGGCAGCCCCAGCATTTT
once	.	TRBJ2-3	TRBV5-5	CASSPLGARVADTQYF	TGTGCCAGCAGCCCACTGGGGGCGCGGGTCGCAGATACGCAGTATTTT
.	.	TRBJ1-5	TRBV19	CASSFGVNQPQHF	TGTGCCAGTAGTTTCGGGGTCAATCAGCCCCAGCATTTT
.	.	TRBJ2-3	TRBV4-3	CASSQGLSATDTQYF	TGCGCCAGCAGCCAAGGATTGAGTGCCACAGATACGCAGTATTTT
.	.	TRBJ2-3	TRBV29-1	CSTLAARTDTQYF	TGCAGCACCCTGGCGGCTAGAACAGATACGCAGTATTTT
.	.	TRBJ2-7	TRBV20-1	CSLLGDYEQYF	TGCAGCCTCCTAGGAGACTACGAGCAGTACTTC
once	TRBD1	TRBJ2-5	TRBV20-1	CSASRQGPETQYF	TGCAGTGCTAGTCGACAGGGCCCAGAGACCCAGTACTTC
.	TRBD2	TRBJ2-3	TRBV24-1	CATQSPIAGGPDTQYF	TGTGCCACCCAATCACCTATAGCGGGGGGGCCTGATACGCAGTATTTT
.	.	TRBJ2-5	TRBV10-3	CAISDRRGQETQYF	TGTGCCATCAGTGATAGGCGGGGCCAAGAGACCCAGTACTTC
.	TRBD2	TRBJ2-1	TRBV12-5	CASGLRYLTSGRVDEQFF	TGTGCTAGTGGTTTACGGTATCTCACTAGCGGGAGGGTCGATGAGCAGTTCTTC
.	.	TRBJ2-2	TRBV10-3	CAISPTAGAAGELFF	TGTGCCATCAGTCCAACGGCTGGGGCGGCCGGGGAGCTGTTTTTT
.	TRBD2	TRBJ2-1	TRBV6-5	CASSSSGGYEQFF	TGTGCCAGCAGTTCCTCCGGGGGGTATGAGCAGTTCTTC
.	TRBD1	TRBJ2-2	TRBV6-2/TRBV6-3	CASSYPLGGGTNTGELFF	TGTGCCAGCAGTTACCCCCTAGGGGGCGGAACTAACACCGGGGAGCTGTTTTTT
.	TRBD1	TRBJ2-1	TRBV9	CASSVDPSGQGTAYNEQFF	TGTGCCAGCAGCGTAGACCCCTCGGGACAGGGGACGGCCTACAATGAGCAGTTCTTC
few	.	TRBJ2-3	TRBV5-1	CASSLEVGRGVADTQYF	TGCGCCAGCAGCTTGGAGGTTGGCAGGGGGGTCGCAGATACGCAGTATTTT
.	TRBD1	TRBJ2-6	TRBV7-6	CASSLVTGTGPSGANVLTF	TGTGCCAGCAGCTTAGTGACTGGGACAGGACCCTCTGGGGCCAACGTCCTGACTTTC
.	TRBD1	TRBJ1-1	TRBV28	CASSPGDRGLPKAFF	TGTGCCAGCAGTCCGGGGGACAGGGGGCTTCCAAAAGCTTTCTTT
.	TRBD1	TRBJ1-2	TRBV19	CASRPQGAFSGYTF	TGTGCCAGTAGACCTCAGGGGGCATTTAGCGGCTACACCTTC
.	.	TRBJ1-6	TRBV4-3	CASSPLRDANSPLHF	TGCGCCAGCAGCCCTCTCCGGGATGCCAATTCACCCCTCCACTTT
.	.	TRBJ2-5	TRBV6-2/TRBV6-3	CASSRRVETQYF	TGTGCCAGCAGTCGCAGGGTCGAGACCCAGTACTTC
.	TRBD1	TRBJ2-5	TRBV29-1	CSGGQAVETQYF	TGCAGCGGTGGACAGGCGGTAGAGACCCAGTACTTC
.	.	TRBJ2-2	TRBV5-8	CASSMSFPGYGELFF	TGTGCCAGCAGCATGAGCTTCCCGGGGTACGGGGAGCTGTTTTTT
.	TRBD1	TRBJ2-2	TRBV4-3	CASSQPGQGARTGELFF	TGCGCCAGCAGCCAGCCCGGACAGGGGGCTAGGACCGGGGAGCTGTTTTTT
few	.	TRBJ1-2	TRBV5-1	CASSPEGANYGYTF	TGCGCCAGCAGCCCCGAGGGCGCGAACTATGGCTACACCTTC
once	.	TRBJ1-1	TRBV12-2	CASQWQGAITEAFF	TGTGCAAGTCAGTGGCAGGGGGCTATCACTGAAGCTTTCTTT
few	.	TRBJ2-7	TRBV27	CASKSGGHYEQYF	TGTGCCAGCAAGAGTGGAGGTCACTACGAGCAGTACTTC
.	TRBD1	TRBJ2-7	TRBV27	CASSLAGTGSYEQYF	TGTGCCAGCAGTTTAGCGGGGACAGGGTCCTACGAGCAGTACTTC
.	TRBD1	TRBJ2-7	TRBV7-9	CASSAGRDRVLYEQYF	TGTGCCAGCAGCGCAGGCCGGGACAGGGTCCTCTACGAGCAGTACTTC